This entry concerns a single T cell receptor (beta chain). The antigen remains undetermined. V shed 4 bases and J 0 bases; nucleotides not matched to a gene: 11. The germline V gene encodes CDR1 SGHTA and CDR2 FQGNSA. The CDR3 is made up of 18 amino acids. These data come from a study of T cells in Graves' hyperthyroidism and ophthalmopathy. Regarding the study as a whole: With a median lead of about six months before onset, the model predicted ophthalmopathy.

Amplification of TCR beta CDR3 regions used RNA as the template. The TCR CDR3 first-round RT-PCR relied on the HTBI primer set. Using its own MiXCR run on the multiplex PCR reads, TCRdb lists one record per CDR3 protein. Seen here are over 250,000 distinct CDR3 sequences, roughly an eighth observed once, and the top ten hold 30% to 40%. The V gene is TRBV7-2, the J gene TRBJ2-7; 11 positions match TRBD2. The clonotype comes from a woman aged 40 to 50 with Graves' ophthalmopathy. Specimen: blood. CDR3 sequence: CASSYPKTSGTGSYEQYF. The CDR3, as DNA: TGTGCCAGCAGCTACCCCAAGACTAGCGGGACTGGCTCCTACGAGCAGTACTTC.